Described below is a single T cell receptor (beta chain) sequence and its context. This entry comes from a study of blood T cell repertoires in COVID-19. Generated by immunoSEQ multiplex PCR, the TCRdb table keeps only in-frame clones and is missing some. The sample yields about 180,000 clones, roughly three quarters seen once. The specimen sequenced was peripheral blood. This clonotype originated in a woman older than 75 with COVID-19, enrolled during active disease.

This CDR3 reads CASSSPEDRGPYNEQFF. The CDR3 region has the DNA TGTGCCAGCAGCTCGCCGGAAGACAGGGGACCCTACAATGAGCAGTTCTTC. The V call is TRBV5-5, the J call TRBJ2-1, with 8 bases identical to TRBD1. Trimming at V came to 3 bases and at J to 2 bases, leaving 10 bases not matched to a gene. The CDR3 spans 17 residues. Germline V CDR1 and CDR2: SGHKS, YYEKEE (reference sequence). The variable domain in full, with the rest retrieved from reference TRBV5-5 and TRBJ2-1, is DAGVTQSPTHLIKTRGQQVTLRCSPISGHKSVSWYQQVLGQGPQFIFQYYEKEERGRGNFPDRFSARQFPNYSSELNVNALLLGDSALYLCASSSPEDRGPYNEQFFGPGTRLTVL.